These T cell receptor beta chains were read from a single sample in a study of blood T cell repertoires in COVID-19. Sequencing used immunoSEQ multiplex PCR; TCRdb keeps in-frame clones, though not all of them. The table shows roughly 190,000 clones, with roughly 80% occurring only once. The specimen was peripheral blood. The receptors derive from a woman aged 55-75 years with COVID-19, enrolled during active disease. Each CDR3 is given with its conserved first and last residue. The D gene is left open where the match is weak. Some rows have no size entry. The others give once, few or many, or a class for an expanded clone.

TRBJ2-3,NA,TRBV9,NA,TGTGCCAGCAGAGACCCGGGGACAGATACGCAGTATTTT,CASRDPGTDTQYF
TRBJ2-5,once,TRBV7-9,TRBD1,TGTGCCAGCAGCTTAGGGACAGGGGCAGAGGAGACCCAGTACTTC,CASSLGTGAEETQYF
TRBJ2-3,many,TRBV10-2,NA,TGCGCCAGCAGTGGAGGGCGGGGAGCTAGCACAGATACGCAGTATTTT,CASSGGRGASTDTQYF
TRBJ1-1,NA,TRBV5-1,NA,TGCGCCAGCAGCTTGGTGGGGGCGGACACTGAAGCTTTCTTT,CASSLVGADTEAFF
TRBJ2-1,NA,TRBV12-3/TRBV12-4,TRBD2,TGTGCCGGCGGGAGCTACAATGAGCAGTTCTTC,CAGGSYNEQFF
TRBJ2-2,NA,TRBV18,NA,TGTGCCAGCTCACCCCTCAGGGGAAACACCGGGGAGCTGTTTTTT,CASSPLRGNTGELFF
TRBJ2-2,NA,TRBV6-5,TRBD1,TGTGCCAGCAGACAGGGGGCGGGCACCGGGGAGCTGTTTTTT,CASRQGAGTGELFF
TRBJ1-1,NA,TRBV7-8,TRBD1,TGTGCCAGCAGCTACGGGACAGCTGAAGCTTTCTTT,CASSYGTAEAFF
TRBJ1-1,NA,TRBV6-5,TRBD1,TGTGCCAGCACCCGGGACAGTGAAGCTTTCTTT,CASTRDSEAFF
TRBJ2-2,NA,TRBV28,NA,TGTGCCAGCAGTTTAGGGGCCATATTTTCGAACACCGGGGAGCTGTTTTTT,CASSLGAIFSNTGELFF
TRBJ1-5,NA,TRBV19,NA,TGTGCCAGTAGTATTGGGGGGGGGAGTGCCCTGCCTAGCAATCAGCCCCAGCATTTT,CASSIGGGSALPSNQPQHF
TRBJ1-3,NA,TRBV6-5,NA,TGTGCCAGCAGCCCAATGGGGCCTAAGGCGTATTTT,CASSPMGPKAYF
TRBJ2-6,NA,TRBV5-4,NA,TGTGCCAGCAGCTTGGGGTCAGCTGGGGCCAACGTCCTGACTTTC,CASSLGSAGANVLTF
TRBJ2-7,NA,TRBV28,TRBD2,TGTGCCAGCAGCCCCGGACTAGCGGGACCCTACGAGCAGTACTTC,CASSPGLAGPYEQYF
TRBJ1-2,NA,TRBV18,NA,TGTGCCAGCTCACCCTCGGTGATGGGGGCAGACTATGGCTACACCTTC,CASSPSVMGADYGYTF
TRBJ1-1,NA,TRBV28,NA,TGTGCCAGCAGTTTTAGTCCGACAGGGAACACTGAAGCTTTCTTT,CASSFSPTGNTEAFF
TRBJ1-2,NA,TRBV28,NA,TGTGCCAGCAGTCTTCCAGGGTGGGGTGGCTACACCTTC,CASSLPGWGGYTF
TRBJ1-1,NA,TRBV28,NA,TGTGCCAGCACCCCCTCCATCGGGGGCACTGAAGCTTTCTTT,CASTPSIGGTEAFF
TRBJ2-2,once,TRBV4-3,NA,TGCGCCAGCAGCCAAGACCTAAACCGAGCCGGGGAGCTGTTTTTT,CASSQDLNRAGELFF
TRBJ2-3,NA,TRBV2,NA,TGTGCCAGCAGCCAGGCCACAGATACGCAGTATTTT,CASSQATDTQYF
TRBJ2-7,NA,TRBV30,TRBD2,TGTGCCTGGGAACCCAGGACTAGCGACTACGAGCAGTACTTC,CAWEPRTSDYEQYF
TRBJ2-6,NA,TRBV6-1,TRBD1,TGTGCCAGCAGTGCCCGACAGGGGTCGTACTCTGGGGCCAACGTCCTGACTTTC,CASSARQGSYSGANVLTF
TRBJ2-7,NA,TRBV4-1,TRBD2,TGCGCCAGCAGCCAAGATCCGGGCGGGAGGGGCACCTACGAGCAGTACTTC,CASSQDPGGRGTYEQYF
TRBJ1-1,NA,TRBV7-3,TRBD1,TGTGCCAGCAGCCCCGGGACAGAAATGAACACTGAAGCTTTCTTT,CASSPGTEMNTEAFF
TRBJ1-1,once,TRBV7-3,NA,TGTGCCAGCAGCCAAGACAGGAACACTGAAGCTTTCTTT,CASSQDRNTEAFF
TRBJ1-1,NA,TRBV6-5,TRBD1,TGTGCCAGCAGCAGGGACAGAGCGAACACTGAAGCTTTCTTT,CASSRDRANTEAFF
TRBJ2-1,few,TRBV7-3,TRBD2,TGTGCCAGCAGCTTAGGTCTAGCGGGAGGCAATGAGCAGTTCTTC,CASSLGLAGGNEQFF
TRBJ1-3,NA,TRBV11-2,TRBD1,TGTGCCAGCAGCGAGACAGGGATCGGAAACACCATATATTTT,CASSETGIGNTIYF
TRBJ2-1,NA,TRBV27,TRBD2,TGTGCCAGCGGGATAGCGGGAGGGACCTACAATGAGCAGTTCTTC,CASGIAGGTYNEQFF
TRBJ2-1,NA,TRBV18,NA,TGTGCCAGCTCACCCTATGACAATGAGCAGTTCTTC,CASSPYDNEQFF
TRBJ2-7,once,TRBV28,NA,TGTGCCAGCAGTTCGGGACTCGGAGGGGAGCAGTACTTC,CASSSGLGGEQYF
TRBJ1-1,few,TRBV9,TRBD1,TGTGCCAGCAGCGTAAACCCGGACAGGGAAGCTTTCTTT,CASSVNPDREAFF
TRBJ1-6,NA,TRBV5-1,NA,TGCGCCAGCAGCTTAGGGAGGGGTGATTCACCCCTCCACTTT,CASSLGRGDSPLHF
TRBJ1-2,NA,TRBV29-1,NA,TGCAGCGTTGAATTAGGTTTCAGGGGCTACACCTTC,CSVELGFRGYTF
TRBJ1-5,NA,TRBV10-3,NA,TGTGCCATCAGCCTGGACAGTAGCAATCAGCCCCAGCATTTT,CAISLDSSNQPQHF
TRBJ2-1,NA,TRBV7-6,NA,TGTGCCAGCAGCTTAGCGGGGGCTAGCTCCTACAATGAGCAGTTCTTC,CASSLAGASSYNEQFF
TRBJ1-5,NA,TRBV24-1,NA,TGTGCCACCAGTGATGCAGGGGTCAGTAGCAATCAGCCCCAGCATTTT,CATSDAGVSSNQPQHF
TRBJ2-1,many,TRBV13,TRBD2,TGTGCCAGCAGCTTAGTGGGGCGGGAGGGGATCAATGAGCAGTTCTTC,CASSLVGREGINEQFF
TRBJ1-1,NA,TRBV18,NA,TGTGCCAGCTCACCAGCCCGGGACTCTGAAGCTTTCTTT,CASSPARDSEAFF
TRBJ1-2,NA,TRBV4-1,TRBD1,TGCGCCAGCAGCCAACCGGGACAGAGAACTGACTATGGCTACACCTTC,CASSQPGQRTDYGYTF
TRBJ2-7,once,TRBV3-1/TRBV3-2,NA,TGTGCCAGCAGCCAACCGTACGGCGGGAAAACGGAGCAGTACTTC,CASSQPYGGKTEQYF
TRBJ2-6,NA,TRBV3-1/TRBV3-2,NA,TGTGCCAGCAGCCCATTCCAGGGGTTGGGGGCCAACGTCCTGACTTTC,CASSPFQGLGANVLTF
TRBJ1-2,once,TRBV7-2,TRBD1,TGTGCCAGCAGCGCCGACAGGGGTCGTGGCTACACCTTC,CASSADRGRGYTF
TRBJ1-3,NA,TRBV18,NA,TGTGCCAGCTCACCAAGACAGACGGTCTCTGGAAACACCATATATTTT,CASSPRQTVSGNTIYF
TRBJ1-5,NA,TRBV5-5,NA,TGTGCCAGCAGCTCGGAGAAGAGGCAGCCCCAGCATTTT,CASSSEKRQPQHF
TRBJ2-7,NA,TRBV28,NA,TGTGCCAGCAGTTGGGGCAACGAGCAGTACTTC,CASSWGNEQYF
TRBJ2-2,NA,TRBV5-6,TRBD1,TGTGCCAGCAGCGTAGGGGGCCAGTACTCCGGGGAGCTGTTTTTT,CASSVGGQYSGELFF
TRBJ2-3,NA,TRBV11-3,TRBD1,TGTGCCAGCAGCGGACAGGGAAGCACAGATACGCAGTATTTT,CASSGQGSTDTQYF
TRBJ1-2,NA,TRBV6-6,NA,TGTGCCAGCACCCCCTCTAGGTCTTCCTATGGCTACACCTTC,CASTPSRSSYGYTF
TRBJ1-2,once,TRBV6-5,NA,TGTGCCAGCAGCGAGGGAAACTATGGCTACACCTTC,CASSEGNYGYTF
TRBJ2-7,NA,TRBV7-9,TRBD2,TGTGCCAGCAGCTTTTCCGCCACTAGCGCCTACGAGCAGTACTTC,CASSFSATSAYEQYF
TRBJ2-1,NA,TRBV4-1,TRBD2,TGCGCCAGCAGCTTCCAGCGGGGGGGCTACAATGAGCAGTTCTTC,CASSFQRGGYNEQFF
TRBJ2-5,few,TRBV7-2,TRBD2,TGTGCCAGCAGCTTAAAACCGCGACTAGCGGGATCCACGGAGACCCAGTACTTC,CASSLKPRLAGSTETQYF
TRBJ2-1,NA,TRBV12-3/TRBV12-4,NA,TGTGCCAGCAGTTTTCAGGATGAGCAGTTCTTC,CASSFQDEQFF
TRBJ1-4,NA,TRBV5-1,TRBD1,TGCGCCAGCAGCCTCCGACAGGGTTTCGGGGAAAAACTGTTTTTT,CASSLRQGFGEKLFF
TRBJ1-1,NA,TRBV2,TRBD1,TGTGCCAGCAGACCAGACAGGGGGCAGGCTGAAGCTTTCTTT,CASRPDRGQAEAFF
TRBJ2-7,NA,TRBV7-6,TRBD1,TGTGCCAGCAGCCGAACGGACAGGGGCTACGAGCAGTACTTC,CASSRTDRGYEQYF
TRBJ2-3,NA,TRBV7-3,TRBD2,TGTGCCAGCAGCTTATCCGGGGGGGCCACAGATACGCAGTATTTT,CASSLSGGATDTQYF
TRBJ2-7,NA,TRBV6-6,NA,TGTGCCAGCAGAGAACTAGATGGCTACGAGCAGTACTTC,CASRELDGYEQYF
TRBJ1-6,few,TRBV6-5,NA,TGTGCCAGCAGTTACTCCCGGACAGCTTATAATTCACCCCTCCACTTT,CASSYSRTAYNSPLHF